The T cell receptor (beta chain) under discussion was sequenced for a study of cytomegalovirus exposure and HLA in healthy donors. The study's findings and limits: A few of the chains that were CMV-associated were confirmed in vitro to be specific for CMV antigens. Overall, roughly 150 TCR beta chains were annotated as cytomegalovirus-associated.

Germline trimming cut 0 bases from V and 2 bases from J; bases unmatched to any gene: 4. Germline values: CDR1 SGHRS, CDR2 YFSETQ. The CDR3 sequence is 16 residues long. On this clone itself: The antigen remains unidentified.

The study ran its PCR with 60 Vbeta and 13 Jbeta primers. Only in-frame clones appear in the TCRdb table, and some are missing; sequencing was by immunoSEQ multiplex PCR. The data hold fewer than 250,000 clones, with 76% observed a single time. The sequenced sample consisted of PBMCs. The genes are TRBV5-1 and TRBJ1-2; 10 bases align to TRBD1. The clonotype comes from a man between 18 and 29 years old in good health and CMV-seronegative. CDR3 sequence: CASSLGPGQGNYGYTF. The CDR3 bases are TGCGCCAGCAGCTTGGGGCCGGGACAGGGGAACTATGGCTACACCTTC.